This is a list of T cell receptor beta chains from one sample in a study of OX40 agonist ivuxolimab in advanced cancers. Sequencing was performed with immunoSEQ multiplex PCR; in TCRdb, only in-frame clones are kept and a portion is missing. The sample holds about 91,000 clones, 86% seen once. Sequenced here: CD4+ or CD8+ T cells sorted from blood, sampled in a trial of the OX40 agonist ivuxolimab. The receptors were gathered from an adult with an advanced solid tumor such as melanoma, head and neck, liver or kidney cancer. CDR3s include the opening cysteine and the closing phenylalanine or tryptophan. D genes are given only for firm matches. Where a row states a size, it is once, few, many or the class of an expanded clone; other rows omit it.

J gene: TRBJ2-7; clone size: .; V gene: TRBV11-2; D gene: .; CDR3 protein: CASSLGEVTYEQYF; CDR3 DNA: TGTGCCAGCAGCTTAGGTGAGGTTACCTACGAGCAGTACTTC
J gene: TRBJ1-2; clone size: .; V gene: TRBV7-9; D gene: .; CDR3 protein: CASSYGLGPNYGYTF; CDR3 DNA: TGTGCCAGCAGCTACGGATTGGGACCTAACTATGGCTACACCTTC
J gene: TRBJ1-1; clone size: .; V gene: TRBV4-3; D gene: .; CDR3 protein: CASSQERSNTEAFF; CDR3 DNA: TGCGCCAGCAGCCAGGAGAGATCGAACACTGAAGCTTTCTTT
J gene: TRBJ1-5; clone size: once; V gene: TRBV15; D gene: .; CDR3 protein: CATSRERDQPQHF; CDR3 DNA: TGTGCCACCAGCAGAGAAAGGGATCAGCCCCAGCATTTT
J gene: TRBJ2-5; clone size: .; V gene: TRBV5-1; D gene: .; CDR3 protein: CASKDGVQETQYF; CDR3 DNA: TGCGCCAGCAAGGACGGAGTTCAAGAGACCCAGTACTTC
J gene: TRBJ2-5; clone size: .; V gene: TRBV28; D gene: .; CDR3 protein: CASSLAQKETQYF; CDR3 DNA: TGTGCCAGCAGTTTGGCACAGAAAGAGACCCAGTACTTC
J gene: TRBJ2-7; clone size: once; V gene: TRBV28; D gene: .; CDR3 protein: CASTSGGTLTNSPYEQYF; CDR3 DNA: TGTGCCAGCACCTCCGGGGGGACACTAACTAACTCACCCTACGAGCAGTACTTC
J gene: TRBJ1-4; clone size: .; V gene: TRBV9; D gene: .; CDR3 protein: CASSVKEGGSDEKLFF; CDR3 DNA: TGTGCCAGCAGCGTAAAAGAGGGGGGTTCGGATGAAAAACTGTTTTTT
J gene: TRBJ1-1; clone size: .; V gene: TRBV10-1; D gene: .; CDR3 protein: CASSESKAAVAEAFF; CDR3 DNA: TGCGCCAGCAGTGAGTCCAAGGCGGCGGTCGCTGAAGCTTTCTTT
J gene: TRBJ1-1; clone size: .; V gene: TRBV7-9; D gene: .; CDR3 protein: CASSLGPTTEAFF; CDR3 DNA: TGTGCCAGCAGCTTGGGACCAACGACTGAAGCTTTCTTT
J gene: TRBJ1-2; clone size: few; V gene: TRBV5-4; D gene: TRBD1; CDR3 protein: CASSLPTGGSYGYTF; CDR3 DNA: TGTGCCAGCAGCTTGCCCACAGGGGGTTCCTATGGCTACACCTTC
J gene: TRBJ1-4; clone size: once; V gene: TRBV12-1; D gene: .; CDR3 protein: CASSLSGCTTNEKLFF; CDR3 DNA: TGTGCCAGCAGCTTGTCAGGGTGTACAACTAATGAAAAACTGTTTTTT
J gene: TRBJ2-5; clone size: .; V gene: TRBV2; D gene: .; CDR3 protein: CASSSGNSETQYF; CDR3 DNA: TGTGCCAGCAGCTCTGGGAACTCAGAGACCCAGTACTTC
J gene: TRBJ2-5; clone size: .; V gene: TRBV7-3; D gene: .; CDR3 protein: CASSLTSDKETQYF; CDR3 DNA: TGTGCCAGCAGCTTAACTAGCGATAAAGAGACCCAGTACTTC
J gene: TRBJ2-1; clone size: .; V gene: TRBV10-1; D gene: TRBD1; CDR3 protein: CASSGRQGATYNEQFF; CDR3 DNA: TGCGCCAGCAGTGGGAGACAGGGGGCCACCTACAATGAGCAGTTCTTC
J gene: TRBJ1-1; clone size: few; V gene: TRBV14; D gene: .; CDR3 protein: CASSQVGGTEAFF; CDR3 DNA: TGTGCCAGCAGCCAAGTAGGGGGCACTGAAGCTTTCTTT
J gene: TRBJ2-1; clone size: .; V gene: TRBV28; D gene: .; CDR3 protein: CASSSPGAHSYNEQFF; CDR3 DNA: TGTGCCAGCAGTTCCCCGGGGGCCCACTCCTACAATGAGCAGTTCTTC
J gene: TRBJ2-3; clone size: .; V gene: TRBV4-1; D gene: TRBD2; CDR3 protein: CASSQDGGLAGDTDTQYF; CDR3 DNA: TGCGCCAGCAGCCAAGATGGCGGACTAGCGGGGGACACAGATACGCAGTATTTT
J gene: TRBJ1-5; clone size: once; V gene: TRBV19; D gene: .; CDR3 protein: CASTKQGQSYSNQPQHF; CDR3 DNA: TGTGCCAGTACTAAACAGGGCCAATCTTATAGCAATCAGCCCCAGCATTTT
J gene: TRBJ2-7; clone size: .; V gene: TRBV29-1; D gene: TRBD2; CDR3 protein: CSVTSAGTYEQYF; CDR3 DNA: TGCAGCGTGACGTCAGCGGGAACCTACGAGCAGTACTTC
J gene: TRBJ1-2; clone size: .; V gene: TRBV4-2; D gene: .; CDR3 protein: CASSQGIYYGYTF; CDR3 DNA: TGTGCCAGCAGCCAGGGGATTTACTATGGCTACACCTTC
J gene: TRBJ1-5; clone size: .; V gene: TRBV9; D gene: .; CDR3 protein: CASSVAGQEGNQPQHF; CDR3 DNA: TGTGCCAGCAGCGTCGCGGGCCAGGAGGGCAATCAGCCCCAGCATTTT
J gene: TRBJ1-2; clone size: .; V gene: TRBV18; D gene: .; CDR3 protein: CASSPRGFDGYTF; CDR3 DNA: TGTGCCAGCTCACCCAGGGGATTCGATGGCTACACCTTC
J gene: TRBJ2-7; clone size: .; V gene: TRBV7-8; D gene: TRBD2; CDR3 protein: CASSPTGLALYEQYF; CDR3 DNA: TGTGCCAGCAGCCCTACGGGACTAGCGCTCTACGAGCAGTACTTC
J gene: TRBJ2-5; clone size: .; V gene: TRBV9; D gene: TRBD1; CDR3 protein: CASNLRGLWETQYF; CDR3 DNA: TGTGCCAGCAATTTGAGGGGGCTTTGGGAGACCCAGTACTTC
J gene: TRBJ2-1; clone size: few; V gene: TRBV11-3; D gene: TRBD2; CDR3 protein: CASSSGGSGSGNEQFF; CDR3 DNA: TGTGCCAGCAGCTCGGGGGGTAGCGGGAGTGGGAATGAGCAGTTCTTC
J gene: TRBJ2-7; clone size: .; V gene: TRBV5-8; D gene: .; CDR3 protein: CASSPLRALSYEQYF; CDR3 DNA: TGTGCCAGCAGCCCCCTCCGGGCGCTGTCCTACGAGCAGTACTTC